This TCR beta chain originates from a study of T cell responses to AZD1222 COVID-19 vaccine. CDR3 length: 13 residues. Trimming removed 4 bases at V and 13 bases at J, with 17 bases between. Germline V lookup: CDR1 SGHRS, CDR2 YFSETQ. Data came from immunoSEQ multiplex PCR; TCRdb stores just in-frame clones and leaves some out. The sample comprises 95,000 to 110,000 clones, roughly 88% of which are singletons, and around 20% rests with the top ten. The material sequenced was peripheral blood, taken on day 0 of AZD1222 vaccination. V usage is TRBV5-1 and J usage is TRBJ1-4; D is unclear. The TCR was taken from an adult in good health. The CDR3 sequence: CASSPGSTRGLFF. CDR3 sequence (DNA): TGCGCCAGCAGCCCGGGCTCCACCCGCGGACTGTTTTTT.